This T cell receptor beta chain was retrieved from a study of cytomegalovirus exposure and HLA in healthy donors. Study-level background: Early on, a data release was issued that held 80 million or so unique TCRs from HLA-typed donors.

Study observations and caveats: The listing of 160 or so TCR beta chains classed them as cytomegalovirus-associated. Later analysis showed TCR association rates varying by HLA locus, highest for DRB1 and lowest for HLA-C.

With regard to this clone: Its antigen is undetermined.

Primers included in the PCR were 60 Vbeta and 13 Jbeta primers. Some clones are missing from TCRdb's copy, which holds only in-frame ones; the method was immunoSEQ multiplex PCR. The table includes approximately 120,000 clones, roughly four fifths detected once. Between the trimmed V and J ends, which lost 4 bases and 2 bases, there was a span of 15 bases. The CDR3 loop spans 16 amino acids. In germline, CDR1 is SGHDN, CDR2 FVKESK. The rearrangement uses TRBV14 and TRBJ2-1; D is possibly TRBD1 (5 bases). The sequence was collected from a man over 45 in good health and CMV-seronegative. Sequencing was done on a sample of PBMCs. As DNA, the CDR3 is TGTGCCAGCAGCCTCCTGACAGCTCCAGCCTACAATGAGCAGTTCTTC. Translated, it gives CASSLLTAPAYNEQFF.